Below, one TCR beta chain is given with its context. TCRdb independently ran MiXCR on the 5' RACE reads; one entry per CDR3 protein. The table has 50,000 to 60,000 distinct CDR3 sequences, 5.7% seen once. Germline CDR1 and CDR2: KGHDR and SFDVKD. V was shortened by 1 base and J by 8 bases, with 14 bases between the two germline ends. The CDR3 extends over 15 amino acids. The data originate from a study of T cells after yellow fever vaccination. Study outcomes and limitations: Most primary-vaccination clones recurred post-booster (more than 95% CD4, about 87% CD8). Contamination of FACS-sorted repertoires by abundant clonotypes from the bulk population could occur.

This TCR was sampled from a young man who received the YFV17D yellow fever vaccine. The sequenced sample was PBMCs, either bulk or a sorted T-cell subset (CD4+, CD8+, memory, or dextramer-sorted; not recorded which), obtained on the day of the yellow fever booster vaccination. The chain joins TRBV24-1 to TRBJ2-1; maybe TRBD1 (6 bases). CDR3 nucleotides: TGTGCCACCAGTGATTTAGGCAGGGGAGACGATGAGCAGTTCTTC. This gives the protein CATSDLGRGDDEQFF.